The 13 T cell receptor beta chains given below trace back to one sample, sequenced in a study of CD8+ T cells in alopecia areata. Extracted RNA was reverse transcribed into cDNA, the sequencing template. Repertoires were generated with immunoSEQ multiplex PCR, while TCRdb's copy carries only in-frame clones and drops some. The sample includes fewer than 250,000 clones, more than 45% seen only once; the top ten take less than 0.6%. The starting material was CD4+ T cells sorted from blood, obtained at week 0. All receptors come from a human donor with alopecia areata.

This clone was observed a handful of times. V and J are TRBV7-2 and TRBJ2-7, with D perhaps given as TRBD1 or TRBD2 (5 bases each). The ends were cut back, 1 base at V and 3 bases at J, with 13 bases in the middle. The CDR3 contains 15 residues. In germline, CDR1 is SGHTA, CDR2 FQGNSA. CDR3 in amino acids: CASSLGGARDYEQYF. The CDR3 DNA follows: TGTGCCAGCAGCTTAGGAGGGGCCAGGGACTACGAGCAGTACTTC.

The table lists this clone with a few counts. The CDR3, as DNA: TGTGCCAGTTGGACAGGGTACAAAACCGGGGAGCTGTTTTTT. This sequence encodes CASWTGYKTGELFF. The genes are TRBV19 and TRBJ2-2; 8 nucleotides agree with TRBD1. The CDR3 consists of 14 residues. CDR1 is LNHDA and CDR2 is SQIVND in the germline V gene (reference sequence). V shed 8 bases and J 5 bases; nucleotides not matched to a gene: 7.

This rearrangement joins TRBV25-1 to TRBJ1-2; possible D gene TRBD1, 5 bases. The CDR3 sequence is 16 residues long. Trimming took off 5 bases at V and 0 bases at J, with 16 bases between the two ends. From germline, CDR1 is MGHDK and CDR2 SYGVNS. This CDR3 reads CASSTPGARANYGYTF. Here the CDR3 DNA reads TGTGCCAGCAGTACACCTGGGGCGCGAGCTAACTATGGCTACACCTTC.

This clone was recorded only once. The V gene is TRBV7-9, the J gene TRBJ1-3, with a possible D match to TRBD1 (5 bases). Trimming cost V 1 base and J 0 bases, with 10 bases left between them. The germline gives CDR1 SEHNR, CDR2 FQNEAQ (reference sequence). The CDR3 totals 16 residues. Here the CDR3 reads CASSLGQPGSGNTIYF. The DNA of the CDR3 is TGTGCCAGCAGCTTAGGACAGCCAGGCTCTGGAAACACCATATATTTT.

The chain links TRBV7-2 to TRBJ1-5; D remains ambiguous. The CDR3 runs 15 residues. In germline, CDR1 is SGHTA, CDR2 FQGNSA. The V end lost 1 base, the J end lost 4 bases, and 11 bases lay between the germline ends. CDR3 in DNA: TGTGCCAGCAGCTTAGTAGGTTATGCAAATCAGCCCCAGCATTTT. Translation gives CASSLVGYANQPQHF. Looking up the rest from reference TRBV7-2 and TRBJ1-5 gives the full variable domain: GAGVSQSPSNKVTEKGKDVELRCDPISGHTALYWYRQSLGQGLEFLIYFQGNSAPDKSGLPSDRFSAERTGGSVSTLTIQRTQQEDSAVYLCASSLVGYANQPQHFGDGTRLSIL.

J is TRBJ2-7 and V is TRBV5-4, with 7 bases identical to TRBD1. The CDR3 sequence is 15 residues long. Germline CDR1 is SGHNT and CDR2 is YYREEE (reference sequence). V lost 4 bases to trimming and J lost 0 bases; unmatched junction nucleotides: 7. The CDR3 sequence: CASSRDRESSYEQYF. The CDR3 DNA reads TGTGCCAGCAGCCGGGACAGAGAGAGCTCCTACGAGCAGTACTTC.

The chain carries TRBV5-1 and TRBJ1-1; D is possibly TRBD1 (6 bases). Germline values: CDR1 SGHRS, CDR2 YFSETQ. Trimming took off 0 bases at V and 1 base at J, with 13 bases between the two ends. The CDR3 has 16 residues. The CDR3 DNA reads TGCGCCAGCAGCTTGGATTTCGGACAGCAGAACACTGAAGCTTTCTTT. Protein product: CASSLDFGQQNTEAFF. The whole variable domain, remainder taken from reference TRBV5-1 and TRBJ1-1, is KAGVTQTPRYLIKTRGQQVTLSCSPISGHRSVSWYQQTPGQGLQFLFEYFSETQRNKGNFPGRFSGRQFSNSRSEMNVSTLELGDSALYLCASSLDFGQQNTEAFFGQGTRLTVV.

The chain couples TRBV29-1 to TRBJ1-3; the D is unclear. In germline, CDR1 is SQVTM, CDR2 ANQGSEA. The CDR3 runs to 12 residues. Trimming took 0 bases from V and 4 from J, leaving 4 bases between them. The CDR3 protein is CSVEDTGNTIYF. The CDR3 DNA follows: TGCAGCGTTGAAGACACGGGAAACACCATATATTTT. The full variable domain, completed using reference TRBV29-1 and TRBJ1-3, is SAVISQKPSRDICQRGTSLTIQCQVDSQVTMMFWYRQQPGQSLTLIATANQGSEATYESGFVIDKFPISRPNLTFSTLTVSNMSPEDSSIYLCSVEDTGNTIYFGEGSWLTVV.

This chain links TRBV15 with TRBJ2-6; 7 positions match TRBD1. The junction had 6 bases not matched to a gene; V was cut back by 3 bases and J by 1 base. Per germline, CDR1 LNHNV and CDR2 YYDKDF (reference sequence). This CDR3 has 17 residues. The CDR3 reads CATSSRDSKSGANVLTF. CDR3 bases: TGTGCCACCAGCAGTAGGGACAGCAAGTCTGGGGCCAACGTCCTGACTTTC.

This clone has just a few counts. V is TRBV5-1 and J is TRBJ2-1, with 8 nucleotides matching TRBD2. V lost 0 bases and J lost 11; bases outside the gene matches: 7. Germline V lookup: CDR1 SGHRS, CDR2 YFSETQ. The CDR3 contains 14 residues. The CDR3 DNA is TGCGCCAGCAGCTTGGACCTAGCGGGCCGGAAGCAGTTCTTC. Amino acid sequence: CASSLDLAGRKQFF.

CDR3 coding DNA: TGTGCCAGCAGCTGGGGAAATTCACCCCTCCACTTT. Translated, it gives CASSWGNSPLHF. V is TRBV7-2 and J is TRBJ1-6; D remains ambiguous. The CDR3 totals 12 residues. Trimming cost V 4 bases and J 7 bases, with 5 bases left between them. Germline loops: CDR1 SGHTA, CDR2 FQGNSA.

This rearrangement joins TRBV29-1 to TRBJ2-2; D gene uncertain. Looked up from germline, CDR1 is SQVTM and CDR2 is ANQGSEA. Trimming took 4 bases from V and 5 from J, leaving 11 bases between them. The CDR3 extends over 13 amino acids. CDR3 in DNA: TGCAGCGTTGTTCCCAGATTAACCGGGGAGCTGTTTTTT. It is translated as CSVVPRLTGELFF.

This sequence joins TRBV11-2 and TRBJ2-7, with 7 bases that match TRBD2. CDR3 size: 15 residues. The junction had 7 bases not matched to a gene; V was cut back by 3 bases and J by 2 bases. Germline V gene lookup returns CDR1 SGHAT and CDR2 FQNNGV. For the CDR3, the DNA is TGTGCCAGCAGCTTGGAACTCGGGACTACCTACGAGCAGTACTTC. Amino acid sequence: CASSLELGTTYEQYF.